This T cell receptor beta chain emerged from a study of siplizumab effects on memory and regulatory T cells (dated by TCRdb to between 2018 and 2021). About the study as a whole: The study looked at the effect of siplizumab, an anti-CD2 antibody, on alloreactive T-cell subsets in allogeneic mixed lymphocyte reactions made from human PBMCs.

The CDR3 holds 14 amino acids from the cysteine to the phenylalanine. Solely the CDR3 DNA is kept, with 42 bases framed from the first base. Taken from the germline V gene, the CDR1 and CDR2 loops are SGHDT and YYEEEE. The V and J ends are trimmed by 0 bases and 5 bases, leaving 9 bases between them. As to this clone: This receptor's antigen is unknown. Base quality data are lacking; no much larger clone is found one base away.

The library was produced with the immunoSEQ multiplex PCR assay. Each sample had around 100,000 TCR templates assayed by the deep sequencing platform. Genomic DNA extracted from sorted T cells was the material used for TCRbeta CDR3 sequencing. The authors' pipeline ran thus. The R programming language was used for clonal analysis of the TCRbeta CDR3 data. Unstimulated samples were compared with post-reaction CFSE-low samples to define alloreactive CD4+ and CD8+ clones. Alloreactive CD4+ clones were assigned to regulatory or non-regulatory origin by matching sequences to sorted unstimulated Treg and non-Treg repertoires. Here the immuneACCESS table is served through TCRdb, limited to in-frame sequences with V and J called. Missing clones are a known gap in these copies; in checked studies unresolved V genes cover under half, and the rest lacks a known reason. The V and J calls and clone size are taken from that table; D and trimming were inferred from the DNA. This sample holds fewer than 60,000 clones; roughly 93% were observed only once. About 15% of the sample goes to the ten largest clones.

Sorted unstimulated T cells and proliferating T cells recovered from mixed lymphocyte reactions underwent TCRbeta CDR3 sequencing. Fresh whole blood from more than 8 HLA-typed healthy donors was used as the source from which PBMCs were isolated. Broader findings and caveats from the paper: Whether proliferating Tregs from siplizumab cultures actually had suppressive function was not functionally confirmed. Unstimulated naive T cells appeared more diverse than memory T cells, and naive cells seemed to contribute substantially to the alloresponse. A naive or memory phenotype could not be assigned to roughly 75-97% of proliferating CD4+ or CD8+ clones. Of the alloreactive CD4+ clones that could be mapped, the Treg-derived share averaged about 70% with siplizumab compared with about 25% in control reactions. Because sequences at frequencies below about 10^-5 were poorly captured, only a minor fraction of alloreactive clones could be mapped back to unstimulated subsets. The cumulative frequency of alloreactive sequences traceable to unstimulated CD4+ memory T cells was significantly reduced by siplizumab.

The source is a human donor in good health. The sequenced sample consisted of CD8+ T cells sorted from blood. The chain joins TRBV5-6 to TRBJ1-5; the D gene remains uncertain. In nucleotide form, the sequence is TGTGCCAGCAGCTTGGGTCAGAATCATCAGCCCCAGCATTTT. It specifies CASSLGQNHQPQHF. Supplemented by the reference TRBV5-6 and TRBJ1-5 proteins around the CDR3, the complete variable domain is DAGVTQSPTHLIKTRGQQVTLRCSPKSGHDTVSWYQQALGQGPQFIFQYYEEEERQRGNFPDRFSGHQFPNYSSELNVNALLLGDSALYLCASSLGQNHQPQHFGDGTRLSIL.